Listed below are T cell receptor beta chains from one sample, sequenced in a study of OX40 agonist ivuxolimab in advanced cancers. Method: immunoSEQ multiplex PCR; TCRdb's copy keeps in-frame clones and lacks some. This table holds some 99,000 clones, approximately 94% found once. The sequenced sample was CD4+ or CD8+ T cells sorted from blood, obtained in a trial of the OX40 agonist ivuxolimab. These receptors all stem from an adult with an advanced solid tumor such as melanoma, head and neck, liver or kidney cancer. CDR3s include the opening cysteine and the closing phenylalanine or tryptophan. A D gene is named only where the DNA matches it firmly. Clone size is given for some rows only: seen once, a few or many times, or a class if the clone is expanded.

TRBJ2-5,TRBV9,TRBD2,once,TGTGCCAGCAGCGTGGCTAGCGGGAGAGAGACCCAGTACTTC,CASSVASGRETQYF
TRBJ2-5,TRBV25-1,-,-,TGTGCCAGCAGTGTCAGGCAGTTCCAAGAGACCCAGTACTTC,CASSVRQFQETQYF
TRBJ2-7,TRBV28,TRBD2,-,TGTGCCAGCAGTCCCGGGACTACCTACTACGAGCAGTACTTC,CASSPGTTYYEQYF
TRBJ2-2,TRBV9,TRBD1,-,TGTGCCAGCAGCGTACAGGGGGTGAACACCGGGGAGCTGTTTTTT,CASSVQGVNTGELFF
TRBJ1-2,TRBV6-5,TRBD1,-,TGTGCCAGCAGATCCCTGGGACAGGGGGACTATGGCTACACCTTC,CASRSLGQGDYGYTF
TRBJ1-2,TRBV7-9,-,-,TGTGCCAGCAGCTTAGGGCAGGGACGTGACTATGGCTACACCTTC,CASSLGQGRDYGYTF
TRBJ1-5,TRBV4-2,-,-,TGTGCCAGCAGCCAAGATGTGGGCCAACCCCAGCATTTT,CASSQDVGQPQHF
TRBJ1-2,TRBV28,-,-,TGTGCCAGCAGGAGGACGTTCTACGGCTACACCTTC,CASRRTFYGYTF
TRBJ1-1,TRBV11-2,-,-,TGTGCCAGCAGCTTAGTGTCCGACACTGAAGCTTTCTTT,CASSLVSDTEAFF
TRBJ1-5,TRBV28,-,-,TGTGCCAGCAGTTTACTTGATCTGCGGGGTGGGAGTCAGCCCCAGCATTTT,CASSLLDLRGGSQPQHF
TRBJ2-1,TRBV19,-,-,TGTGCCAGTAGTATACAGCGCTACAATGAGCAGTTCTTC,CASSIQRYNEQFF
TRBJ2-1,TRBV10-3,TRBD2,-,TGTGCCATCAGTGCCGGGACTAGCGGGAGGAAGGACAATGAGCAGTTCTTC,CAISAGTSGRKDNEQFF
TRBJ1-5,TRBV4-2,-,-,TGTGCCAGCAGCTTTGGCTCCCCTTTGGCGGGCAATCAGCCCCAGCATTTT,CASSFGSPLAGNQPQHF
TRBJ1-2,TRBV2,TRBD1,-,TGTGCCAGCAACCTCGGAGAGGGGGCGAGTCGGGGCTACACCTTC,CASNLGEGASRGYTF
TRBJ1-2,TRBV5-6,-,once,TGTGCCAGCAGCTTGCTGGGAAGGAACTATGGCTACACCTTC,CASSLLGRNYGYTF
TRBJ2-7,TRBV7-3,-,-,TGTGCCAGCAGCTTCGACAGGAGCTACGAGCAGTACTTC,CASSFDRSYEQYF
TRBJ2-7,TRBV4-1,TRBD2,-,TGCGCCAGCAGCCAAGATCGAACTAGCGGGACCGGGTCCTACGAGCAGTACTTC,CASSQDRTSGTGSYEQYF
TRBJ2-3,TRBV5-5,-,-,TGTGCCAGCAGCCTGGACAGTACCACAGATACGCAGTATTTT,CASSLDSTTDTQYF
TRBJ1-1,TRBV28,TRBD1,-,TGTGCCAGCACCGACAGGGATGAGACTGAAGCTTTCTTT,CASTDRDETEAFF
TRBJ1-2,TRBV7-3,TRBD1,-,TGTGCCAGCAGCTCTACGGGACAGGGTATCGGCTACACCTTC,CASSSTGQGIGYTF
TRBJ2-7,TRBV5-6,TRBD1,once,TGTGCCAGCCGGGACAGGGGCGCCTACGAGCAGTACTTC,CASRDRGAYEQYF